These 26 T cell receptor beta chains came from one sample sequenced in a study of response to subunit inactivated influenza vaccine (dated by TCRdb to 2016 to 2019). The receptor library was made with RT-PCR. TCRdb records Illumina HiSeq 2500 as the sequencer. TCRdb redid the processing of the public reads, applying fastp at Q25 and MiXCR, and retained in-frame beta chains. Each entry is one CDR3 protein sequence, shown with its most common DNA and genes. The sample contains 500,000 or so distinct CDR3 sequences, 16% of them found a single time. 2.5% to 3.5% of the sample rests with the top ten. The sequencing used CD4+ T cells sorted from PBMCs, collected less than 30 months after vaccination. These receptors were collected from a man aged 50-75 years who received an inactivated influenza vaccine. Donor details come from another sample of the same person, matched by shared clones.

V and J are TRBV5-1 and TRBJ2-3, with no clear D. The CDR3 consists of 15 residues. Germline assignment: CDR1 SGHRS and CDR2 YFSETQ. Trimming removed 0 bases at V and 4 bases at J, with 12 bases between. CDR3 region: CASSLGQVFADTQYF. CDR3 coding DNA: TGCGCCAGCAGCTTGGGTCAAGTATTCGCAGATACGCAGTATTTT.

The chain is built from TRBV6-5 and TRBJ2-2; D gene ambiguous. V was cut by 7 bases and J by 8 bases, with 11 bases left in between. CDR1 is MNHEY and CDR2 is SVGAGI in the germline V gene. This CDR3 spans 12 amino acids. Here the CDR3 DNA reads TGTGCCAGCATCACAGTCGGTGGGGAGCTGTTTTTT. Amino acids: CASITVGGELFF.

This rearrangement joins TRBV4-1 to TRBJ2-7, with 12 bases matching TRBD1. The CDR3 contains 18 residues. Losses at the gene ends were 4 bases for V and 7 bases for J; bases not matched to a gene: 17. Germline V lookup: CDR1 MGHRA, CDR2 YSYEKL. CDR3 region: CASSPSYAGQGALGEQYF. CDR3 nucleotide sequence: TGCGCCAGCAGCCCATCGTACGCGGGACAGGGGGCATTAGGGGAGCAGTACTTC.

The chain recombines TRBV4-2 with TRBJ1-2; D remains ambiguous. The CDR3 length is 15 residues. From germline, CDR1 is LGHNA and CDR2 YNFKEQ. Trimming took off 1 base at V and 0 bases at J, with 9 bases between the two ends. The CDR3 nucleotides are TGTGCCAGCAGCCAAGGTGTGCAGACTAACTATGGCTACACCTTC. This translates into CASSQGVQTNYGYTF.

The chain links TRBV4-3 to TRBJ2-4; possibly TRBD1 for D (6 bases). The CDR3 contains 13 residues. The germline V gene encodes CDR1 LGHNA and CDR2 YSLEER. V was clipped by 0 bases and J by 15 bases, with 15 bases between them. CDR3 sequence (DNA): TGCGCCAGCAGCCAAGACCTTACAGGGCCGGGGTACTTC. Translating it yields CASSQDLTGPGYF.

The chain carries TRBV11-3 and TRBJ2-3; D gene uncertain. Germline values: CDR1 SGHNT, CDR2 YENEEA. V was trimmed by 8 bases and J by 1 base, leaving 10 bases between them. The CDR3 consists of 13 residues. CDR3 DNA sequence: TGTGCCAGCGCGGTCCGGGGCACAGATACGCAGTATTTT. Translation gives CASAVRGTDTQYF.

The V gene is TRBV9, the J gene TRBJ2-7; the match to TRBD2 covers 7 bases. This CDR3 contains 13 residues. Losses at the gene ends were 4 bases for V and 4 bases for J; bases not matched to a gene: 5. Germline V gene data show CDR1 as SGDLS and CDR2 as YYNGEE. The CDR3 DNA reads as TGTGCCAGCAGCCTTGGGAGGGATTACGAGCAGTACTTC. Amino acids: CASSLGRDYEQYF.

The rearrangement joins TRBV6-5 to TRBJ2-3; D is unresolved. CDR3 length equals 17 residues. V lost 4 bases and J 2 bases, leaving 19 bases between the germline ends. Per the germline V gene, CDR1 is MNHEY and CDR2 is SVGAGI. The CDR3 DNA follows: TGTGCCAGCAGTTTCCCCTCTACCGCCGTAGACACAGATACGCAGTATTTT. This translates into CASSFPSTAVDTDTQYF.

This clonotype was seen more than once but under ten times. This chain connects TRBV24-1 to TRBJ2-6; D may be TRBD1 (6 bases). The CDR3 loop spans 15 amino acids. With 4 bases removed from V and 2 bases from J, the gap between germline ends came to 8 bases. Germline V gene lookup returns CDR1 KGHDR and CDR2 SFDVKD. CDR3 in amino acids: CATSDPGAGANVLTF. In DNA form, the CDR3 reads TGTGCCACCAGTGACCCAGGGGCTGGGGCCAACGTCCTGACTTTC.

This clonotype has at least ten counts. The V call is TRBV6-1, the J call TRBJ1-5, with no clear D. CDR1 is MNHNS and CDR2 is SASEGT in the germline V gene. The CDR3 is made up of 13 amino acids. Trimming took off 5 bases at V and 10 bases at J, with 15 bases between the two ends. This CDR3 is CASSQSLVVPQHF. CDR3 DNA sequence: TGTGCCAGCAGTCAAAGCCTGGTAGTTCCCCAGCATTTT.

The rearrangement joins TRBV6-2 or TRBV6-3 to TRBJ2-1; 8 bases align to TRBD2. The CDR3 spans 16 residues. The germline CDR1 and CDR2 sequences are MNHEY and SVGEGT. V gave up 11 bases and J gave up 2 bases; unmatched junction bases: 14. The CDR3 loop reads CAVSKLGGDPYNEQFF. In DNA, the CDR3 is TGTGCCGTGTCGAAACTCGGGGGGGATCCCTACAATGAGCAGTTCTTC.

The sample holds many counts of this clonotype. The chain combines TRBV5-1 with TRBJ2-2; 9 bases are shared with TRBD1. The CDR3 spans 15 residues. V trimming: 4 bases; J trimming: 7 bases; junction bases outside the gene matches: 8. CDR1 and CDR2 (germline): SGHRS, YFSETQ. CDR3 sequence: CASSGTGNIGGELFF. CDR3 sequence (DNA): TGCGCCAGCAGCGGGACAGGGAACATTGGCGGGGAGCTGTTTTTT.

Only a few counts were recorded for this clonotype. The chain recombines TRBV3-1 with TRBJ2-2; D not certain. Germline-derived CDR1 and CDR2 are LGHDT and YNNKEL (reference sequence). The V end was cut by 6 bases, the J end by 6 bases, with 5 bases between. The CDR3 is made up of 11 amino acids. The CDR3 protein is CASRAAGELFF. CDR3 DNA sequence: TGTGCCAGCAGGGCGGCCGGGGAGCTGTTTTTT.

The chain recombines TRBV4-3 with TRBJ2-3; D is ambiguous. Germline lookup yields CDR1 LGHNA and CDR2 YSLEER. The CDR3 runs 14 residues. Between the trimmed V and J ends, which lost 0 bases and 5 bases, there was a span of 9 bases. The CDR3 bases are TGCGCCAGCAGCCAAGATCGGCGCCGAGATACGCAGTATTTT. This translates into CASSQDRRRDTQYF.

Ten or more counts support this clonotype. The V gene is TRBV11-2, the J gene TRBJ2-7; a weak D match, TRBD2 (6 bases). In germline, CDR1 is SGHAT, CDR2 FQNNGV. The V end lost 5 bases, the J end lost 5 bases, and 16 bases lay between the germline ends. The CDR3 is made up of 14 amino acids. Here the CDR3 reads CASSPVAGRHEQYF. DNA for the CDR3: TGTGCCAGCAGCCCAGTGGCGGGAAGGCACGAGCAGTACTTC. The full variable domain, rest sourced from reference TRBV11-2 and TRBJ2-7, is EAGVAQSPRYKIIEKRQSVAFWCNPISGHATLYWYQQILGQGPKLLIQFQNNGVVDDSQLPKDRFSAERLKGVDSTLKIQPAKLEDSAVYLCASSPVAGRHEQYFGPGTRLTVT.

The chain employs TRBV28 and TRBJ2-7; maybe TRBD2 (6 bases). The CDR3 is 13 residues long. The V and J ends lost 3 bases and 5 bases respectively, with 11 bases between them. Germline CDR1 and CDR2: MDHEN and SYDVKM. As DNA, the CDR3 is TGTGCCAGCAGTTTCACCGGACTAAACGAGCAGTACTTC. Amino acid sequence: CASSFTGLNEQYF.

This clonotype was observed at least ten times. The V call is TRBV28, the J call TRBJ2-5; TRBD2 is a possible D gene (5 bases). Germline V gene data show CDR1 as MDHEN and CDR2 as SYDVKM. V was pared by 2 bases and J by 1 base, with 8 bases between. The length of the CDR3 is 14 residues. The CDR3 DNA follows: TGTGCCAGCAGTTTACGGGGAGCCCAAGAGACCCAGTACTTC. Translation: CASSLRGAQETQYF.

This clonotype occurred a few times. The chain combines TRBV4-1 with TRBJ1-1; D gene uncertain. The V end lost 4 bases, the J end lost 3 bases, and 15 bases lay between the germline ends. The CDR3 spans 15 residues. From germline, CDR1 is MGHRA and CDR2 YSYEKL. The CDR3 spells CASSPYPRTHTEAFF. CDR3 nucleotide sequence: TGCGCCAGCAGCCCCTACCCGAGAACACACACTGAAGCTTTCTTT.

The chain couples TRBV5-6 to TRBJ1-2; a possible D gene is TRBD1 (5 bases). With 5 bases removed from V and 6 bases from J, the gap between germline ends came to 14 bases. The length of the CDR3 is 13 residues. Germline V lookup: CDR1 SGHDT, CDR2 YYEEEE. Here the CDR3 reads CASRMGGDNGYTF. The DNA for the CDR3 is TGTGCCAGCAGAATGGGGGGTGATAATGGCTACACCTTC.

V and J are TRBV6-2 or TRBV6-3 and TRBJ2-7, with D tentatively TRBD1 (6 bases). CDR3 size: 12 residues. The ends were cut back, 2 bases at V and 6 bases at J, with 8 bases in the middle. Germline loops: CDR1 MNHEY, CDR2 SVGEGT. CDR3 sequence: CASSYIRGEQYF. The DNA for the CDR3 is TGTGCCAGCAGTTACATCAGGGGCGAGCAGTACTTC.

The CDR3 loop is CASSESFRGEGYTF. CDR3 DNA: TGTGCCAGCAGTGAATCTTTCAGGGGTGAGGGCTACACCTTC. The chain recombines TRBV25-1 with TRBJ1-2, with D perhaps TRBD1 (6 bases). V lost 1 base and J 8 bases, leaving 14 bases between the germline ends. This CDR3 is 14 amino acids long. Germline CDR1 is MGHDK and CDR2 is SYGVNS.

This clonotype has ten or more counts. This chain connects TRBV28 to TRBJ2-3; D may be TRBD1 (5 bases). The CDR3 covers 13 residues. Per germline, CDR1 MDHEN and CDR2 SYDVKM. V lost 5 bases and J lost 8, with 14 bases in between. CDR3 DNA: TGTGCCAGCAGTCCTTCAGGGTCGGGTACGCAGTATTTT. This gives the protein CASSPSGSGTQYF.

This clonotype occurred many times. V usage is TRBV27 and J usage is TRBJ2-3, with TRBD1 matching 7 bases. The J segment lost 4 bases and the V segment lost 7 bases, leaving 8 bases of the junction unmatched. The CDR3 runs to 14 residues. The germline V gene encodes CDR1 MNHEY and CDR2 SMNVEV (reference sequence). The CDR3: CASKPQGTPDTQYF. The CDR3 bases are TGTGCCAGCAAGCCACAGGGGACCCCAGATACGCAGTATTTT.

There are a few counts of this clonotype. The J gene is TRBJ2-4, the V gene TRBV29-1; perhaps D is TRBD1 or TRBD2 (5 bases each). The CDR3 loop spans 14 amino acids. V lost 7 bases to trimming and J lost 8 bases, with 21 bases between them. Looked up from germline, CDR1 is SQVTM and CDR2 is ANQGSEA. For the CDR3, the DNA is TGCAGCGCCATCCCCCCCGTCCTGGGGGACATTCAGTACTTC. Translating it yields CSAIPPVLGDIQYF.

This clonotype has a handful of counts. CDR3 coding DNA: TGTGCCTGGAGTCCGGGGGTAGGCAATCAGCCCCAGCATTTT. It codes for CAWSPGVGNQPQHF. This chain joins TRBV30 and TRBJ1-5; perhaps TRBD1 as D (5 bases). CDR1 is GTSNPN and CDR2 is SVGIG in the germline V gene (reference sequence). The V end was cut by 2 bases, the J end by 2 bases, with 10 bases between. The CDR3 covers 14 residues.

In its sample, this clonotype was seen a few times. V gene TRBV5-1 combines with J gene TRBJ2-1, with D perhaps TRBD1 or TRBD2 (5 bases each). Trimming took 4 bases from V and 0 from J, leaving 11 bases between them. In germline, CDR1 is SGHRS, CDR2 YFSETQ. The length of the CDR3 is 15 residues. The CDR3: CASSREGSSYNEQFF. CDR3 nucleotide sequence: TGCGCCAGCAGCCGCGAGGGGAGCTCCTACAATGAGCAGTTCTTC. Full variable domain (outside the CDR3, taken from reference TRBV5-1 and TRBJ2-1): KAGVTQTPRYLIKTRGQQVTLSCSPISGHRSVSWYQQTPGQGLQFLFEYFSETQRNKGNFPGRFSGRQFSNSRSEMNVSTLELGDSALYLCASSREGSSYNEQFFGPGTRLTVL.